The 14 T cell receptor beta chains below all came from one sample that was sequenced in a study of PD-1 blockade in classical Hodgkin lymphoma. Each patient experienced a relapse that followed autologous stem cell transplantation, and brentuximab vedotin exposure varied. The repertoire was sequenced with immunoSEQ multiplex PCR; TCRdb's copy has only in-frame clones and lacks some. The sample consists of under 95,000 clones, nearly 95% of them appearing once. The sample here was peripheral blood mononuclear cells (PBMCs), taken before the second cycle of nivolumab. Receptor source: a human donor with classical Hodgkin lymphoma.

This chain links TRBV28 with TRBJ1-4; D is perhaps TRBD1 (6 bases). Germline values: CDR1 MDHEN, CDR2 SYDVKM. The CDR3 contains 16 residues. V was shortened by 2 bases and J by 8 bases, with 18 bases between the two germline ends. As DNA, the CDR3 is TGTGCCAGCAGTTTAGGGGGCCAGCCAGGACGGGAAAAACTGTTTTTT. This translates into CASSLGGQPGREKLFF.

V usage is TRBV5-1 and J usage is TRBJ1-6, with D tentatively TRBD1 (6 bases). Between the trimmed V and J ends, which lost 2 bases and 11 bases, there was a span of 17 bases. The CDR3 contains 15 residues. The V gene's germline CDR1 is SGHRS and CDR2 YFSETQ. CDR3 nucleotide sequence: TGCGCCAGCAGCTTTACAGAGGAAGGGGGAGCACCCCTCCACTTT. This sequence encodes CASSFTEEGGAPLHF.

The chain's CDR3 is CARGGRRPPEQYF. The CDR3 DNA reads TGTGCCAGAGGGGGCCGCCGGCCCCCCGAGCAGTACTTC. The genes are TRBV2 and TRBJ2-7; 7 bases line up with TRBD1. CDR1 and CDR2 (germline): SNHLY, FYNNEI. V trimming: 9 bases; J trimming: 6 bases; junction bases outside the gene matches: 11. The CDR3 runs 13 residues.

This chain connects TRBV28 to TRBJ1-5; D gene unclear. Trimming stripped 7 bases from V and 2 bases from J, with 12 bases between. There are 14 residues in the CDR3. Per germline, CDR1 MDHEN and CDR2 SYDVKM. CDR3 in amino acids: CASTLWGGNQPQHF. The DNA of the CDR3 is TGTGCCAGCACCCTGTGGGGAGGCAATCAGCCCCAGCATTTT.

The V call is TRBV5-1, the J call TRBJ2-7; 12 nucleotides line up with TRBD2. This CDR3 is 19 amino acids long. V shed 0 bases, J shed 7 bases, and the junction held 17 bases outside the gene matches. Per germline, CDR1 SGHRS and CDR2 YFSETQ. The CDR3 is CASSLGAPASGRALREQYF. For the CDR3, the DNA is TGCGCCAGCAGCTTGGGGGCCCCTGCTAGCGGGAGGGCGCTTCGGGAGCAGTACTTC.

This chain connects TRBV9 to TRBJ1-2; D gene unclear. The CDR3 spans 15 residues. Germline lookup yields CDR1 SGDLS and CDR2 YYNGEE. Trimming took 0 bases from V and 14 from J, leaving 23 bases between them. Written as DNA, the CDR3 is TGTGCCAGCAGCGTAGAGGCTGGGGTTTTTAGAGGATTGACCTTC. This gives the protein CASSVEAGVFRGLTF.

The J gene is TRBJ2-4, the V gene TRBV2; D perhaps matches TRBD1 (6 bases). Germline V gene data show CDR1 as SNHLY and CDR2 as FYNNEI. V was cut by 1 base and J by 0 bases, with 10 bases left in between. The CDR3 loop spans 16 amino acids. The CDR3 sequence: CASSEVQGIAKNIQYF. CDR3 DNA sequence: TGTGCCAGCAGTGAAGTACAGGGTATAGCCAAAAACATTCAGTACTTC.

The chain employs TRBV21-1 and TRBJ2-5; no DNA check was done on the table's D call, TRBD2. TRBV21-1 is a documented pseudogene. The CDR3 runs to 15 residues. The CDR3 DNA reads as TGTGCCAGCAGCAAAGTAAGTAGGGAGAAAGAGACCCAGTACTTC. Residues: CASSKVSREKETQYF.

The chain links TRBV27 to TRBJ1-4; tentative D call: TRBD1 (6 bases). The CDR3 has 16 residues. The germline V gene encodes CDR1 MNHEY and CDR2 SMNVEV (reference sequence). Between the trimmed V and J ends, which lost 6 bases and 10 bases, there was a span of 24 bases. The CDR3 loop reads CASSLTPQGGSGKLFF. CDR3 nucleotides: TGTGCCAGCAGCTTAACACCACAGGGAGGGTCGGGAAAACTGTTTTTT.

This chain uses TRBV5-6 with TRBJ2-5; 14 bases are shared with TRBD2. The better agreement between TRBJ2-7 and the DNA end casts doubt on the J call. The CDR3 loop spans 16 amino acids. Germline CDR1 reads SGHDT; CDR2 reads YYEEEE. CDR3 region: CASSSGTSGRAHEQYF. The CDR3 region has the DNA TGTGCCAGCAGCTCCGGGACTAGCGGGAGAGCCCACGAGCAGTACTTC.

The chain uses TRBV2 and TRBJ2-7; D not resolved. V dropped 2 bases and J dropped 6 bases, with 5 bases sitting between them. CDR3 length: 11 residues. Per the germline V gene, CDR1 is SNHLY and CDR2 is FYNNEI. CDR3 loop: CASSERLEQYF. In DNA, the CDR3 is TGTGCCAGCAGTGAAAGACTCGAGCAGTACTTC.

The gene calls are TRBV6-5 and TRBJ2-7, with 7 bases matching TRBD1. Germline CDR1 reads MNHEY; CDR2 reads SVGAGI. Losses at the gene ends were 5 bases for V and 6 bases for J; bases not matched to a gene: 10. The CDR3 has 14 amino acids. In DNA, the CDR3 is TGTGCCAGCAGTGAAACAGGGGTACTCGCCGAGCAGTACTTC. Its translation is CASSETGVLAEQYF.

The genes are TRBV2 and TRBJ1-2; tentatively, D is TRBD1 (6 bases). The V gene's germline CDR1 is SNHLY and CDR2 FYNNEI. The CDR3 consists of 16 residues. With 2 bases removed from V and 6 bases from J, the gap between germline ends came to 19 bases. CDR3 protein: CASSERSRGETDGYTF. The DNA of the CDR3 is TGTGCCAGCAGTGAACGGAGCAGGGGAGAAACGGATGGCTACACCTTC.

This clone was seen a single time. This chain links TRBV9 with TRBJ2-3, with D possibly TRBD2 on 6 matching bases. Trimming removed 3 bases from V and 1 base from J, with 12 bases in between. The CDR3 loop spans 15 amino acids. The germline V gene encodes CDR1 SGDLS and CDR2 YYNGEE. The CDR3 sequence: CASSATGTGTDTQYF. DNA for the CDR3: TGTGCCAGCAGCGCCACCGGGACTGGCACAGATACGCAGTATTTT. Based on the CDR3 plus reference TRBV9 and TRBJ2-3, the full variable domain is DSGVTQTPKHLITATGQRVTLRCSPRSGDLSVYWYQQSLDQGLQFLIQYYNGEERAKGNILERFSAQQFPDLHSELNLSSLELGDSALYFCASSATGTGTDTQYFGPGTRLTVL.